The 20 T cell receptor beta chains below all came from one sample that was sequenced in a study of control samples from healthy donors and cancer patients. Method: immunoSEQ multiplex PCR; TCRdb's copy keeps in-frame clones and lacks some. Seen here are 150,000 to 200,000 clones, almost 90% observed once, and the top ten hold roughly 5%. The sample consisted of blood. The source of these receptors is a woman between 25 and 40 years old in good health.

The chain recombines TRBV5-1 with TRBJ2-2; D may be TRBD1 (6 bases). The CDR3 is 15 amino acids. Trimming removed 2 bases from V and 6 bases from J, with 14 bases in between. Looked up from germline, CDR1 is SGHRS and CDR2 is YFSETQ. This CDR3 reads CASSLENREAGELFF. The CDR3 coding sequence is TGCGCCAGCAGCTTAGAGAACAGGGAAGCCGGGGAGCTGTTTTTT.

This CDR3 reads CAWDPRGIGELFF. Written as DNA, the CDR3 is TGTGCCTGGGACCCGAGGGGCATCGGGGAGCTGTTTTTT. V gene TRBV30 combines with J gene TRBJ2-2, with D possibly called TRBD1 or TRBD2 (5 bases each). This CDR3 has 13 residues. Germline V gives CDR1 GTSNPN, CDR2 SVGIG (reference sequence). Trimming left V 5 bases short and J 7 bases short, with 14 bases between.

The chain employs TRBV6-5 and TRBJ1-1, with unresolved D. The V end was cut by 4 bases, the J end by 0 bases, with 6 bases between. The CDR3 has 13 residues. The germline V gene encodes CDR1 MNHEY and CDR2 SVGAGI. The CDR3 bases are TGTGCCAGCAGTTTCGGAATGAACACTGAAGCTTTCTTT. Amino acids: CASSFGMNTEAFF.

The gene calls are TRBV5-1 and TRBJ2-7, with TRBD2 as a possible D gene (5 bases). The germline V gene has CDR1 SGHRS and CDR2 YFSETQ. The CDR3 loop spans 14 amino acids. V gave up 3 bases and J gave up 0 bases, with 10 bases separating them. Here the CDR3 DNA reads TGCGCCAGCAGCTATGGACTCGCCTCCTACGAGCAGTACTTC. It yields the protein CASSYGLASYEQYF. Variable domain in full (rest from reference TRBV5-1 and TRBJ2-7): KAGVTQTPRYLIKTRGQQVTLSCSPISGHRSVSWYQQTPGQGLQFLFEYFSETQRNKGNFPGRFSGRQFSNSRSEMNVSTLELGDSALYLCASSYGLASYEQYFGPGTRLTVT.

CDR3 loop: CASSQDISRVWGETQYF. In DNA, the CDR3 is TGTGCCAGCAGCCAAGATATCTCTCGTGTCTGGGGGGAGACCCAGTACTTC. The genes are TRBV4-2 and TRBJ2-5; D is perhaps TRBD1 or TRBD2 (5 bases each). Deletions cut 0 bases from V and 5 bases from J, with 19 bases between. The CDR3 spans 17 residues. Germline CDR1 and CDR2: LGHNA and YNFKEQ.

The V and J genes are TRBV2 and TRBJ1-6, with TRBD1 as a possible D gene (5 bases). This CDR3 comprises 14 residues. Trimming shortened V by 6 bases and J by 10 bases, and 16 bases separated the two germline ends. Germline assignment: CDR1 SNHLY and CDR2 FYNNEI. This chain's CDR3 is CASRAGGSPSPLHF. The CDR3 DNA is TGTGCCAGCAGAGCCGGGGGATCACCCTCACCCCTCCACTTT.

This sequence joins TRBV29-1 and TRBJ2-2; D gene uncertain. Trimming shortened V by 3 bases and J by 4 bases, and 6 bases separated the two germline ends. CDR3 length: 12 residues. Germline CDR1 is SQVTM and CDR2 is ANQGSEA. DNA of the CDR3: TGCAGCGTTGATTGGGGCACCGGGGAGCTGTTTTTT. As protein: CSVDWGTGELFF.

The J gene is TRBJ2-1, the V gene TRBV6-2 or TRBV6-3; 8 nucleotides line up with TRBD2. The V gene end was trimmed by 5 bases and the J gene end by 8 bases; junction bases not matched to a gene: 17. This CDR3 spans 17 amino acids. Germline V gene data show CDR1 as MNHEY and CDR2 as SVGEGT. CDR3 protein: CASSKIAFRGGWDEQFF. The CDR3 DNA reads TGTGCCAGCAGTAAGATAGCATTCCGGGGGGGTTGGGATGAGCAGTTCTTC.

V usage is TRBV30 and J usage is TRBJ1-1; 7 positions agree with TRBD1. V shed 2 bases, J shed 3 bases, and the junction held 9 bases outside the gene matches. The germline CDR1 and CDR2 sequences are GTSNPN and SVGIG (reference sequence). This CDR3 is built from 15 residues. The CDR3 DNA reads TGTGCCTGGAGTCGGGTAGGGCAGGGGGACACTGAAGCTTTCTTT. Encoded protein: CAWSRVGQGDTEAFF.

The rearrangement links TRBV10-3 to TRBJ2-5; unclear D gene. This CDR3 has 13 amino acids. Germline V lookup: CDR1 ENHRY, CDR2 SYGVKD. Trimming removed 2 bases from V and 0 bases from J, with 4 bases in between. Written as DNA, the CDR3 is TGTGCCATCAGTGAGCAGTACCAAGAGACCCAGTACTTC. Translation gives CAISEQYQETQYF.

CDR3 DNA: TGTGCCAGCAGAACAGCCGGATTAACTAATGAAAAACTGTTTTTT. Protein product: CASRTAGLTNEKLFF. The V call is TRBV7-9, the J call TRBJ1-4; D call uncertain. The CDR3 sequence is 15 residues long. V was trimmed by 6 bases and J by 1 base, leaving 12 bases between them. Germline V lookup: CDR1 SEHNR, CDR2 FQNEAQ (reference sequence).

The chain joins TRBV5-6 to TRBJ2-1; weak D call: TRBD2 (5 bases). The length of the CDR3 is 15 residues. V lost 4 bases and J lost 6, with 17 bases in between. Germline loops: CDR1 SGHDT, CDR2 YYEEEE. The CDR3 is CASSPKGLRANEQFF. The CDR3 DNA follows: TGTGCCAGCAGCCCCAAAGGGTTGCGGGCCAATGAGCAGTTCTTC.

The gene calls are TRBV2 and TRBJ2-1, with 9 bases identical to TRBD2. Losses at the gene ends were 5 bases for V and 12 bases for J; bases not matched to a gene: 2. Germline assignment: CDR1 SNHLY and CDR2 FYNNEI. The CDR3 has 11 residues. The CDR3 here is CASSQTSGQFF. The CDR3 coding sequence is TGTGCCAGCAGTCAGACTAGCGGGCAGTTCTTC.

V is TRBV24-1 and J is TRBJ1-3, with a tentative D call TRBD1 (5 bases). Trimming took 5 bases from V and 2 from J, leaving 9 bases between them. The length of the CDR3 is 14 residues. In germline, CDR1 is KGHDR, CDR2 SFDVKD. For the CDR3, the DNA is TGTGCCACCAGTGGTGGGGGAGCTGGAAACACCATATATTTT. Encoded protein: CATSGGGAGNTIYF.

This clone was detected only once. CDR3 region: CASSPNRRDRGTYEQYF. The CDR3, as DNA: TGTGCCAGCAGTCCCAATCGCCGGGACAGGGGAACGTACGAGCAGTACTTC. V gene TRBV28 combines with J gene TRBJ2-7, with 10 nucleotides matching TRBD1. This CDR3 comprises 17 residues. In germline, CDR1 is MDHEN, CDR2 SYDVKM. Trimming at V came to 5 bases and at J to 4 bases, leaving 14 bases not matched to a gene.

This chain links TRBV20-1 with TRBJ2-5; D ambiguous. The V gene lost 0 bases and the J gene lost 9 bases, with 8 bases spanning the gap. The CDR3 length is 11 residues. The germline V gene has CDR1 DFQATT and CDR2 SNEGSKA (reference sequence). The CDR3 reads CSARDGPAQYF. CDR3 coding DNA: TGCAGTGCTAGAGATGGGCCGGCCCAGTACTTC.

V is TRBV14 and J is TRBJ1-1; D not certain. Germline V gene lookup returns CDR1 SGHDN and CDR2 FVKESK. This CDR3 is 15 amino acids long. V was pared by 4 bases and J by 3 bases, with 15 bases between. The CDR3 sequence: CASSLGRTIYTEAFF. In DNA form, the CDR3 reads TGTGCCAGCAGCCTTGGAAGGACGATCTACACTGAAGCTTTCTTT. The entire variable domain, with the rest obtained from reference TRBV14 and TRBJ1-1, is as follows: EAGVTQFPSHSVIEKGQTVTLRCDPISGHDNLYWYRRVMGKEIKFLLHFVKESKQDESGMPNNRFLAERTGGTYSTLKVQPAELEDSGVYFCASSLGRTIYTEAFFGQGTRLTVV.

The chain recombines TRBV5-1 with TRBJ1-4; TRBD1 matches 8 bases. Trimming cost V 0 bases and J 7 bases; bases outside gene matches: 5. The CDR3 covers 15 residues. Germline loops: CDR1 SGHRS, CDR2 YFSETQ. The CDR3 sequence: CASSLGQGPGEKLFF. CDR3 nucleotides: TGCGCCAGCAGCTTGGGACAGGGGCCAGGTGAAAAACTGTTTTTT.

The J gene is TRBJ2-5, the V gene TRBV6-1, with a tentative D call TRBD1 (5 bases). Trimming cost V 3 bases and J 2 bases, with 16 bases left between them. Germline V CDR1 and CDR2: MNHNS, SASEGT. The CDR3 extends over 16 amino acids. The CDR3, as DNA: TGTGCCAGCAGTGACTGGGTCAGGGAAAAGCAAGAGACCCAGTACTTC. Translation: CASSDWVREKQETQYF.

J is TRBJ2-2 and V is TRBV7-6; D is unresolved. Trimming cost V 1 base and J 6 bases, with 15 bases left between them. Germline V gives CDR1 SGHVS, CDR2 FNYEAQ. The CDR3 contains 16 residues. The CDR3 protein is CASSLGYPPSPGELFF. CDR3 bases: TGTGCCAGCAGCTTAGGTTACCCTCCGTCCCCCGGGGAGCTGTTTTTT.